Listed here is a single T cell receptor beta chain. The CDR3 has 14 amino acids. Germline-derived CDR1 and CDR2 are LGHDT and YNNKEL (reference sequence). The V and J ends lost 4 bases and 14 bases respectively, with 18 bases between them. Clones were read by immunoSEQ multiplex PCR, and TCRdb kept only the in-frame ones, dropping some. The data contain about 63,000 clones, approximately 78% of them singletons. The data belong to a study of blood T cell repertoires in COVID-19. This receptor was taken from a woman aged 40 to 50 with acute COVID-19. The chain carries TRBV3-1 (or the pseudogene TRBV3-2) and TRBJ1-6, with no clear D. Sequenced sample: PBMCs or T cells enriched from blood (not recorded which). Here the CDR3 DNA reads TGTGCCAGCAGCCCAGTGACGGGCCGGGGAGCCCTCCACTTT. It specifies CASSPVTGRGALHF.